This T cell receptor (beta chain) was observed in a study of CD8+CD57+ T cells in acquired aplastic anemia. This clonotype has a handful of counts. TCR beta VDJ and CDR3 profiles were obtained from a genomic DNA template. TCRdb ran MiXCR on the reads and lists one entry per CDR3 protein. The sample carries roughly 250,000 distinct CDR3 sequences, roughly 82% recorded once. All sequencing subjects had displayed CD8+CD57+ cell expansion on flow cytometry. V was trimmed by 7 bases and J by 0 bases, leaving 7 bases between them. Germline CDR1 WSHSY, CDR2 SAAADI. CDR3 length: 12 residues. The receptor comes from a human donor with aplastic anemia. This chain joins TRBV10-2 and TRBJ2-7, with D tentatively TRBD1 or TRBD2 (5 bases each). The material sequenced was sorted CD4+, CD8+, or CD8+CD57+ T cells (not recorded which) from PBMCs. The CDR3 sequence: CASTGTSYEQYF. The CDR3 DNA sequence: TGCGCCAGCACGGGGACCTCCTACGAGCAGTACTTC.